The 10 T cell receptor beta chains listed next were all sequenced from one sample in a study of cytomegalovirus exposure and HLA in healthy donors. The PCR made use of 60 Vbeta and 13 Jbeta primers. Sequencing was performed with immunoSEQ multiplex PCR; in TCRdb, only in-frame clones are kept and a portion is missing. The sample lists over 120,000 clones; approximately 80% were seen once. Sequenced: PBMCs. Every receptor here comes from a male donor in good health and CMV-seronegative.

The V gene is TRBV4-1, the J gene TRBJ2-7, with 9 nucleotides matching TRBD2. CDR3 length equals 15 residues. Germline assignment: CDR1 MGHRA and CDR2 YSYEKL. J gave up 6 bases and V 5 bases, and 11 bases lay outside the gene matches. The CDR3 region has the DNA TGCGCCAGCAGCGGCGAACTAGCGGGTCGGTCCGAGCAGTACTTC. This gives the protein CASSGELAGRSEQYF.

The V call is TRBV5-1, the J call TRBJ2-2; tentatively, D is TRBD1 (6 bases). V was cut by 1 base and J by 4 bases, with 11 bases left in between. CDR1 is SGHRS and CDR2 is YFSETQ in the germline V gene. The CDR3 is made up of 15 amino acids. The CDR3 nucleotides read TGCGCCAGCAGCTTGACTTCAGGGGCCACCGGGGAGCTGTTTTTT. As protein: CASSLTSGATGELFF.

This chain uses TRBV7-9 with TRBJ1-1, with a weak D call TRBD1 (5 bases). Germline CDR1 reads SEHNR; CDR2 reads FQNEAQ (reference sequence). V lost 6 bases and J lost 8, with 19 bases in between. CDR3 size: 14 residues. This chain's CDR3 is CASSRRGREEEAFF. As DNA, the CDR3 is TGTGCCAGCAGTCGGCGGGGGAGGGAGGAAGAAGCTTTCTTT.

The chain employs TRBV14 and TRBJ1-1; no clear D gene. Between the trimmed V and J ends, which lost 4 bases and 4 bases, there was a span of 16 bases. The CDR3 covers 15 residues. Germline CDR1 reads SGHDN; CDR2 reads FVKESK. CDR3 bases: TGTGCCAGCAGCCGCGGCCTTCGCGCGGGCACTGAAGCTTTCTTT. Translated, it gives CASSRGLRAGTEAFF.

The chain joins TRBV5-6 to TRBJ2-2; possibly TRBD2 for D (7 bases). Germline CDR1 is SGHDT and CDR2 is YYEEEE. Trimming cost V 0 bases and J 6 bases, with 15 bases left between them. CDR3 size: 16 residues. CDR3 amino acids: CASSLVRGGASGELFF. CDR3 DNA: TGTGCCAGCAGCTTGGTGAGGGGGGGGGCCTCCGGGGAGCTGTTTTTT.

This chain connects TRBV6-1 to TRBJ1-2, with 8 bases that match TRBD1. With 9 bases clipped from V and 1 base from J, the junction kept 7 bases outside the gene matches. The CDR3 totals 14 residues. Per germline, CDR1 MNHNS and CDR2 SASEGT. The CDR3 nucleotides are TGTGCCAGTATCCGACAGGGGTTTAACTATGGCTACACCTTC. Its protein product is CASIRQGFNYGYTF.

This chain connects TRBV2 to TRBJ1-5; D gene uncertain. This CDR3 contains 11 residues. Looked up from germline, CDR1 is SNHLY and CDR2 is FYNNEI. V shed 5 bases and J shed 6 bases, with 5 bases lying between them. The CDR3 loop is CASSISQPQHF. Here the CDR3 DNA reads TGTGCCAGCAGTATATCTCAGCCCCAGCATTTT.

This clone has just one count. The genes are TRBV6-5 and TRBJ1-4, with D maybe TRBD1 (5 bases). The CDR3 has 12 amino acids. Germline values: CDR1 MNHEY, CDR2 SVGAGI. Trimming pared 7 bases from V and 6 bases from J, leaving 9 bases between. CDR3 in amino acids: CASKGRDEKLFF. CDR3 nucleotides: TGTGCCAGCAAAGGCAGGGATGAAAAACTGTTTTTT.

Only one count was recorded for this clone. This chain connects TRBV5-5 to TRBJ2-5, with D perhaps TRBD1 (6 bases). The J call may be incorrect, as the DNA end agrees better with TRBJ2-7. The CDR3 extends over 16 amino acids. Germline V gene data show CDR1 as SGHKS and CDR2 as YYEKEE (reference sequence). CDR3 coding DNA: TGTGCCAGCAGCCAACCGGGACACCAGCTCTCCTACGAGCAGTACTTC. The encoded protein is CASSQPGHQLSYEQYF.

The CDR3 bases are TGTGCCAGCAGCCAGCAGACAGGGCGCCTCTCTGGAAACACCATATATTTT. Its translation: CASSQQTGRLSGNTIYF. This sequence joins TRBV14 and TRBJ1-3; TRBD1 agrees at 7 bases. This CDR3 comprises 17 residues. Losses at the gene ends were 3 bases for V and 0 bases for J; bases not matched to a gene: 8. Germline loops: CDR1 SGHDN, CDR2 FVKESK.